This T cell receptor beta chain was sequenced for a study of T-cell memory formation after mild COVID-19. This clonotype was recorded at least ten times. What it recognizes is unknown. Findings and limits, study-wide: Clones that contracted clustered mainly in CM and EM if CD4+ and in EMRA if CD8+. Clones shrinking from day 15 to 85 showed even CD4/CD8 mixes; later expanders tilted CD4+.

The CDR3 consists of 13 residues. The V end was cut by 9 bases, the J end by 2 bases, with 15 bases between. The germline V gene has CDR1 SGHRS and CDR2 YFSETQ. UMIs and sample barcodes were carried by the TCR alpha and TCR beta cDNA libraries that 5'RACE produced using constant-segment primers. Each CDR3 protein is one row after TCRdb ran MiXCR on the 5' RACE reads. The sample yields some 490,000 distinct CDR3 sequences, roughly 18% seen once. This rearrangement joins TRBV5-1 to TRBJ2-7; tentative D call: TRBD2 (6 bases). This receptor was identified in an adult woman who had mild COVID-19 (a few samples of this study predate the infection). Cell type and time point are not known. Specimen: PBMCs or a T cell subset sorted from them (not recorded which). The CDR3 DNA reads TGCGCCACCTCCCCCGGGAGCACCTACGAGCAGTACTTC. It encodes CATSPGSTYEQYF.